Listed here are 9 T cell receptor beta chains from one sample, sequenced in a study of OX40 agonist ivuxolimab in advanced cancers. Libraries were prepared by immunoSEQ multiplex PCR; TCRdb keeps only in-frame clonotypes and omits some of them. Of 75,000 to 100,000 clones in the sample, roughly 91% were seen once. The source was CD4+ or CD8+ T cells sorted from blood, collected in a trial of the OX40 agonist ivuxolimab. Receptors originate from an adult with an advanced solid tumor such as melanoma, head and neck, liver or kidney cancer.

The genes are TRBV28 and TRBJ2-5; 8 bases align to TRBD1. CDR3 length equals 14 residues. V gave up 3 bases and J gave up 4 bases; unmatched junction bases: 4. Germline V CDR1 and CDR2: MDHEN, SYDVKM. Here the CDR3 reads CASSFQGARETQYF. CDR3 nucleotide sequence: TGTGCCAGCAGTTTTCAGGGGGCGCGAGAGACCCAGTACTTC. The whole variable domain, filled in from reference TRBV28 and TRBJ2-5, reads DVKVTQSSRYLVKRTGEKVFLECVQDMDHENMFWYRQDPGLGLRLIYFSYDVKMKEKGDIPEGYSVSREKKERFSLILESASTNQTSMYLCASSFQGARETQYFGPGTRLLVL.

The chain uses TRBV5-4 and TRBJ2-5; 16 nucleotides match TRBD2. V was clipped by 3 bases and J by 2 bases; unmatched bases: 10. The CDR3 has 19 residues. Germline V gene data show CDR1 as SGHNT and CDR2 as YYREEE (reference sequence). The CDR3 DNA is TGTGCCAGCAGCTCGATCACCGGGACTAGCGGGAGGGGTCAAGAGACCCAGTACTTC. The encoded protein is CASSSITGTSGRGQETQYF.

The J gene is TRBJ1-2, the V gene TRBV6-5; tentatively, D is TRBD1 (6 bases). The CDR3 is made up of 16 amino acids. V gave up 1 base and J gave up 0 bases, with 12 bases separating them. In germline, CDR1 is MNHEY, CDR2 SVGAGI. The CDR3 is CASSYWGGAANYGYTF. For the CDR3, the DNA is TGTGCCAGCAGTTACTGGGGGGGGGCAGCTAACTATGGCTACACCTTC.

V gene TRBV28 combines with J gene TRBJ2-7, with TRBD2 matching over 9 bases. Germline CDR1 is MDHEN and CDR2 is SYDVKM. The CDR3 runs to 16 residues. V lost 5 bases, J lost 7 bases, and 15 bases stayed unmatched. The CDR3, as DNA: TGTGCCAGCAGTCCCCTTGGGGGTAGCGGGAGAGGTGAGCAGTACTTC. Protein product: CASSPLGGSGRGEQYF. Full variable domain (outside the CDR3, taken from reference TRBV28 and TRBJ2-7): DVKVTQSSRYLVKRTGEKVFLECVQDMDHENMFWYRQDPGLGLRLIYFSYDVKMKEKGDIPEGYSVSREKKERFSLILESASTNQTSMYLCASSPLGGSGRGEQYFGPGTRLTVT.

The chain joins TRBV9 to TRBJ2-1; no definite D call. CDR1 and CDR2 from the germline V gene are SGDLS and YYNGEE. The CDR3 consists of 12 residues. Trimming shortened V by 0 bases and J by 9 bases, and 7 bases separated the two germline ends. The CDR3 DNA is TGTGCCAGCAGCGTAGCTGGGGTTGAGCAGTTCTTC. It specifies CASSVAGVEQFF.

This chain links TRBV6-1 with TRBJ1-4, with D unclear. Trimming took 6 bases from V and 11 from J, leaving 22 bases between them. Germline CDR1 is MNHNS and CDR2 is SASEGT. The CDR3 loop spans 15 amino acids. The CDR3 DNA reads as TGTGCCAGCAGAGGATGGGAGACCAAAAAGCTGAAACTGTTTTTT. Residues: CASRGWETKKLKLFF.

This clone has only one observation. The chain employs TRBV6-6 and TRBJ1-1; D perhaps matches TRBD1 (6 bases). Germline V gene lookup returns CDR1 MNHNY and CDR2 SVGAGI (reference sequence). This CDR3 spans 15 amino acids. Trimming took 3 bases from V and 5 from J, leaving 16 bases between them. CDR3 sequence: CASSYVRTQGTEAFF. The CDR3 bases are TGTGCCAGCAGTTATGTGAGGACCCAGGGGACTGAAGCTTTCTTT.

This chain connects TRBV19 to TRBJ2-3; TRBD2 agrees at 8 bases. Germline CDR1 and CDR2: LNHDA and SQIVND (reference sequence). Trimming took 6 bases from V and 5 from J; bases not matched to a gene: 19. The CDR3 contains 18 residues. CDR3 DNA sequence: TGTGCCAGTAGCTACCCGGGGGATCCAGCGGGAGCTGGAGATACGCAGTATTTT. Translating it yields CASSYPGDPAGAGDTQYF.

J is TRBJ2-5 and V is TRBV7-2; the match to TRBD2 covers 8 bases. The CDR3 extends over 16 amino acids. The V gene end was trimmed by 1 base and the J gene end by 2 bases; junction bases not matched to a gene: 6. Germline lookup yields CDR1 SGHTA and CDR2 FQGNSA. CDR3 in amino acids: CASSLVTGGPQETQYF. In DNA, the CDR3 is TGTGCCAGCAGCTTAGTGACGGGAGGGCCGCAAGAGACCCAGTACTTC.